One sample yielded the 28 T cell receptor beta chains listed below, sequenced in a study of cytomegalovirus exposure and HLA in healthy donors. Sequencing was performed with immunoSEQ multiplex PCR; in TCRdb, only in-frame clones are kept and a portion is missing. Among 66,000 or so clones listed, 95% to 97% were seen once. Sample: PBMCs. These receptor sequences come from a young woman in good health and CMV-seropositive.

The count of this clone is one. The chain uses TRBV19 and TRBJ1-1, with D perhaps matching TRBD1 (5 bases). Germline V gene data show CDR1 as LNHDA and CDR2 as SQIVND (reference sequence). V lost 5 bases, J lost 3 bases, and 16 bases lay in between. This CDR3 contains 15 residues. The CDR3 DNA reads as TGTGCCAGTAGTGATCTCGGGGGAAGGTACACTGAAGCTTTCTTT. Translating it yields CASSDLGGRYTEAFF.

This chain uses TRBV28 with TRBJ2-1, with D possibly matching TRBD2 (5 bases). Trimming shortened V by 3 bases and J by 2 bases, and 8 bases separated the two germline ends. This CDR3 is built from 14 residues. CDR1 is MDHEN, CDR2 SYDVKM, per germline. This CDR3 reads CASSLVAPYNEQFF. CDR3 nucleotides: TGTGCCAGCAGTTTGGTAGCGCCCTACAATGAGCAGTTCTTC. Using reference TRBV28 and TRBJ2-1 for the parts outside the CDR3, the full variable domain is DVKVTQSSRYLVKRTGEKVFLECVQDMDHENMFWYRQDPGLGLRLIYFSYDVKMKEKGDIPEGYSVSREKKERFSLILESASTNQTSMYLCASSLVAPYNEQFFGPGTRLTVL.

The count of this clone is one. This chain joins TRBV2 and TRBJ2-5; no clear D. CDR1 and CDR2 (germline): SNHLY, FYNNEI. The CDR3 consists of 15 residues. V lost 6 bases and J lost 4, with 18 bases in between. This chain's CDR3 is CASRVVGATGETQYF. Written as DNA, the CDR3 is TGTGCCAGCAGAGTCGTCGGAGCCACTGGAGAGACCCAGTACTTC.

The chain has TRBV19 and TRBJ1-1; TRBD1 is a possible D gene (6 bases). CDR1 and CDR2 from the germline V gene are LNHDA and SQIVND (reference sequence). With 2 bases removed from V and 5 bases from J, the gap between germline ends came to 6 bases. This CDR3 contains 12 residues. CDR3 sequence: CASSITGTEAFF. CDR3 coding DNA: TGTGCCAGTAGTATAACAGGGACTGAAGCTTTCTTT.

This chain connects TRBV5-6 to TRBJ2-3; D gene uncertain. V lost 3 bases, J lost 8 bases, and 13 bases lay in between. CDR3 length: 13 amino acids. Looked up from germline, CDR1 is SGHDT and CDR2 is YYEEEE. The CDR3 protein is CASSWKDTGTQYF. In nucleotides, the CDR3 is TGTGCCAGCAGCTGGAAAGACACCGGTACGCAGTATTTT. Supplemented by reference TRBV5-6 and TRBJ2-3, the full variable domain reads DAGVTQSPTHLIKTRGQQVTLRCSPKSGHDTVSWYQQALGQGPQFIFQYYEEEERQRGNFPDRFSGHQFPNYSSELNVNALLLGDSALYLCASSWKDTGTQYFGPGTRLTVL.

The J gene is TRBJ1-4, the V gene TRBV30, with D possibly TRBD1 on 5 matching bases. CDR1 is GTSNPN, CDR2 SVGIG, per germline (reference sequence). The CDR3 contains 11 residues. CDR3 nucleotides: TGTGCTCTGGAGGGGTATGAAAAACTGTTTTTT. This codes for CALEGYEKLFF.

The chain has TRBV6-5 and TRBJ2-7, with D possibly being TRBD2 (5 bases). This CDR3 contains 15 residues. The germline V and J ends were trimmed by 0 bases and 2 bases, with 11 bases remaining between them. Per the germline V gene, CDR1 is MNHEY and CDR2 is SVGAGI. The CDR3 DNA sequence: TGTGCCAGCAGTTACTCTAACGCAGCGGCCTACGAGCAGTACTTC. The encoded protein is CASSYSNAAAYEQYF.

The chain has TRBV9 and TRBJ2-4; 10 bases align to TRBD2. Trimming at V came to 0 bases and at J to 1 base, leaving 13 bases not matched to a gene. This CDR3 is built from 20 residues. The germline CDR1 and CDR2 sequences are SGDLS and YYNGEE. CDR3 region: CASSVGGLAGEDWAKNIQYF. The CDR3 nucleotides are TGTGCCAGCAGCGTAGGGGGGCTAGCGGGAGAGGATTGGGCCAAAAACATTCAGTACTTC.

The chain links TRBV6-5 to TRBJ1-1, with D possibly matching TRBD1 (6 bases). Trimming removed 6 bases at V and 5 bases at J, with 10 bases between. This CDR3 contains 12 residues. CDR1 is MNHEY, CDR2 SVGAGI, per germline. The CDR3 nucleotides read TGTGCCAGCAGGACAGGTGGGACTGAAGCTTTCTTT. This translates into CASRTGGTEAFF.

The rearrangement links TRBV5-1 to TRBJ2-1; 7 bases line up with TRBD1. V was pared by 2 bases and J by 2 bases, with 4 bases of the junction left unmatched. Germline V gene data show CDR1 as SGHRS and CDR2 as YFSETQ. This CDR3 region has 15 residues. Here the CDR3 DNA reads TGCGCCAGCAGCTTAACAGGGGTGACCTACAATGAGCAGTTCTTC. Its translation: CASSLTGVTYNEQFF. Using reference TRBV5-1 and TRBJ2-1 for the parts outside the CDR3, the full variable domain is KAGVTQTPRYLIKTRGQQVTLSCSPISGHRSVSWYQQTPGQGLQFLFEYFSETQRNKGNFPGRFSGRQFSNSRSEMNVSTLELGDSALYLCASSLTGVTYNEQFFGPGTRLTVL.

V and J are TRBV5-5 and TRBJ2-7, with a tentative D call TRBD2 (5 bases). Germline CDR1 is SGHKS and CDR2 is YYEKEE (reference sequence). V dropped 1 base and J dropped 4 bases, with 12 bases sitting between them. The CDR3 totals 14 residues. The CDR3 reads CASSLRADSYEQYF. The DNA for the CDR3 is TGTGCCAGCAGCTTGAGAGCGGACTCTTACGAGCAGTACTTC.

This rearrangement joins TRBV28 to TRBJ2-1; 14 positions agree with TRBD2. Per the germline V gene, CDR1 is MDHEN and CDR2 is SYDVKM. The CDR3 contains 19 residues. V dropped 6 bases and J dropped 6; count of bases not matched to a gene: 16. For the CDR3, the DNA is TGTGCCAGCAGGCTCCCGGGACTAGCGGGAGACCGGAGACCCAATGAGCAGTTCTTC. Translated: CASRLPGLAGDRRPNEQFF.

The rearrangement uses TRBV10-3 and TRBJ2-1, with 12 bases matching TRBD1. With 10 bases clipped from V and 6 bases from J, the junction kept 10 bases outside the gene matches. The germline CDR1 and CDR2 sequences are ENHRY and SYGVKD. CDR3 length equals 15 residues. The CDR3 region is CATVTGTGGRNEQFF. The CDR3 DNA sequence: TGTGCCACCGTGACTGGGACAGGGGGCCGCAATGAGCAGTTCTTC.

The DNA for the CDR3 is TGCGCCAGCAGCCAAGATGGAGTAGCGGGAAGAATAGATACGCAGTATTTT. Translating gives CASSQDGVAGRIDTQYF. The chain is built from TRBV4-1 and TRBJ2-3, with 8 bases that match TRBD2. With V trimmed by 0 bases and J by 5 bases, 10 bases remained unmatched. This CDR3 comprises 17 residues. The germline V gene has CDR1 MGHRA and CDR2 YSYEKL.

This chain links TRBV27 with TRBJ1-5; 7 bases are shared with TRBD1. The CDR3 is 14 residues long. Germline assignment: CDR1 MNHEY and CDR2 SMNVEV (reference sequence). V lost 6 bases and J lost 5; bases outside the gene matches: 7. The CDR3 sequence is CASSPTGNDQPQHF. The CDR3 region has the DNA TGTGCCAGCAGCCCGACAGGGAATGATCAGCCCCAGCATTTT.

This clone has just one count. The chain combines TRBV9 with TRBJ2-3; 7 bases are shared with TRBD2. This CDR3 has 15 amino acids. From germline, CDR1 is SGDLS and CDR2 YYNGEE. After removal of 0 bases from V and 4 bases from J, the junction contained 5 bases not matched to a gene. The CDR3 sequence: CASSVGGRAPDTQYF. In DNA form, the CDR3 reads TGTGCCAGCAGCGTAGGTGGGAGGGCCCCAGATACGCAGTATTTT.

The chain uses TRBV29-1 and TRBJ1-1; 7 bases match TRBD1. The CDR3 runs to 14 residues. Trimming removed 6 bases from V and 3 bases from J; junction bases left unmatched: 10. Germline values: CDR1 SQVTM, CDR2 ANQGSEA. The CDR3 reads CSVPHDTGDTEAFF. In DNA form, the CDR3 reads TGCAGCGTCCCACACGACACAGGGGACACTGAAGCTTTCTTT.

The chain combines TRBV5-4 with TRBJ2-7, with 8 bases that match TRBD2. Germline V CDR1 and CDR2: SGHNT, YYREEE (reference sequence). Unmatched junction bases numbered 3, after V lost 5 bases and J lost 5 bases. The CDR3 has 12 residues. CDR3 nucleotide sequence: TGTGCCAGCAGTTCGACTAGCGACGAGCAGTACTTC. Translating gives CASSSTSDEQYF.

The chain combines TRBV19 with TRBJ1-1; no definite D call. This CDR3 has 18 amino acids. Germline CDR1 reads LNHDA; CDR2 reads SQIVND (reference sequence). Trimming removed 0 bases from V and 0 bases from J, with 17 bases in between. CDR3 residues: CASSIDLSGLLMNTEAFF. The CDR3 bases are TGTGCCAGTAGTATAGATCTAAGCGGCCTGCTCATGAACACTGAAGCTTTCTTT.

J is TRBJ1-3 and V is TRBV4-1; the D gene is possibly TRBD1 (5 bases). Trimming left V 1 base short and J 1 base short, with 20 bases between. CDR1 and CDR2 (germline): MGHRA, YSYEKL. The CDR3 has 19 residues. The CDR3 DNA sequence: TGCGCCAGCAGCCAAGGGCTGTTGGGGGGTCTCTCTTCTGGAAACACCATATATTTT. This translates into CASSQGLLGGLSSGNTIYF.

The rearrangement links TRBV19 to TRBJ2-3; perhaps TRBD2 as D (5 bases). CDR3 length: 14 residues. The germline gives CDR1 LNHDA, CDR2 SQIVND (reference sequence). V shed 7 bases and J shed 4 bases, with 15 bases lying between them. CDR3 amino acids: CASTLGIYSDTQYF. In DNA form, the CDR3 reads TGTGCCAGTACACTCGGGATATACTCAGATACGCAGTATTTT.

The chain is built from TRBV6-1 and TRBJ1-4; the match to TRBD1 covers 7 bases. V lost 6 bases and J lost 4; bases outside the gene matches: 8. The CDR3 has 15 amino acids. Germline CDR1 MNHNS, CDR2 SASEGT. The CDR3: CASRATGSFNEKLFF. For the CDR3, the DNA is TGTGCCAGCAGAGCGACAGGGTCGTTTAATGAAAAACTGTTTTTT.

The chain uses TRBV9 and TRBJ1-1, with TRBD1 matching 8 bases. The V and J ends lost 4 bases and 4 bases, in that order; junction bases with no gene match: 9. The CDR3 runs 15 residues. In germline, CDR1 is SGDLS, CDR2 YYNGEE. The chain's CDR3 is CASSLDGDRGTEAFF. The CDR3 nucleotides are TGTGCCAGCAGCTTAGACGGAGACAGGGGCACTGAAGCTTTCTTT.

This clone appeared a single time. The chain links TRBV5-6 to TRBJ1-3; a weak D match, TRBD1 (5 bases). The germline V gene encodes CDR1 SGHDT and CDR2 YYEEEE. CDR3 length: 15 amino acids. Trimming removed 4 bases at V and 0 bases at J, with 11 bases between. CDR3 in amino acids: CASSTQGPSGNTIYF. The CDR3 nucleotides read TGTGCCAGCAGCACCCAGGGTCCCTCTGGAAACACCATATATTTT.

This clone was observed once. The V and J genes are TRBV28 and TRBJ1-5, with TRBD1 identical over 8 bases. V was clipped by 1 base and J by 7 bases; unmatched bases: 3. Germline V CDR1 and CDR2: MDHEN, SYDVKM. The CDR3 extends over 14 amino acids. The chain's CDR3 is CASSLLDREQPQHF. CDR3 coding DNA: TGTGCCAGCAGTTTATTGGACAGGGAACAGCCCCAGCATTTT.

The CDR3, as DNA: TGTGCCACCAGCAGGGACAGGGGAGGTCAGCCCCAGCATTTT. Its protein is CATSRDRGGQPQHF. The chain joins TRBV15 to TRBJ1-5; 9 bases agree with TRBD1. CDR1 and CDR2 (germline): LNHNV, YYDKDF (reference sequence). The CDR3 extends over 14 amino acids. Germline trimming cut 3 bases from V and 6 bases from J; bases unmatched to any gene: 3.

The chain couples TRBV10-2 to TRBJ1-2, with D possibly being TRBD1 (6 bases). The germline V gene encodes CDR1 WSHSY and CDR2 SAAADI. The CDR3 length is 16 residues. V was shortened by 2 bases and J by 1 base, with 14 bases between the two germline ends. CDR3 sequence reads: CASSEKTGVINYGYTF. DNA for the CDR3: TGCGCCAGCAGTGAGAAGACAGGCGTAATTAACTATGGCTACACCTTC.

The CDR3 coding sequence is TGTGCCAGCAGTGAAATTAGGGCGGGAGCCCTCCTCACCGGGGAGCTGTTTTTT. Translating gives CASSEIRAGALLTGELFF. The gene calls are TRBV6-1 and TRBJ2-2; 7 positions agree with TRBD2. The CDR3 totals 18 residues. CDR1 MNHNS and CDR2 SASEGT come from the germline V gene. V dropped 2 bases and J dropped 4; count of bases not matched to a gene: 13.